Listed below are T cell receptor beta chains from one sample, sequenced in a study of shared clonotypes between healthy human individuals. Clones were read by immunoSEQ multiplex PCR, and TCRdb kept only the in-frame ones, dropping some. Altogether 2 million to 2.5 million clones are present, 90% to 95% being singletons, with the ten largest covering about 0.34%. What was sequenced was naive CD4+ T cells from PBMCs. Receptors were obtained from a man aged 18 to 35 in good health. Some clones in this sample may be carry-over from other donors' samples. CDR3s include the opening cysteine and the closing phenylalanine or tryptophan. The D gene is left open where the match is weak. Size tells how often a clone was seen (once, few, many) or the class of an expanded clone, and some rows leave it out.

D	V	size	J	DNA	CDR3
TRBD2	TRBV27	-	TRBJ2-3	TGTGCCAGCAGTTTATTCCCCCTAGCGGGAAGCACAGATACGCAGTATTTT	CASSLFPLAGSTDTQYF
-	TRBV6-6	-	TRBJ1-5	TGTGCCAGCAGGGATTATAGCAATCAGCCCCAGCATTTT	CASRDYSNQPQHF
-	TRBV20-1	-	TRBJ2-1	TGCAGTGCGTCAACTAGGAATGAGCAGTTCTTC	CSASTRNEQFF
TRBD2	TRBV6-4	-	TRBJ2-1	TGTGCCAGCAGCATCCATCATAGCGGGAGTGCTAATGAGCAGTTCTTC	CASSIHHSGSANEQFF
-	TRBV9	-	TRBJ2-1	TGTGCCAGCAGCGTAATAGTCGGGAGCTCCTACAATGAGCAGTTCTTC	CASSVIVGSSYNEQFF
TRBD1	TRBV4-1	-	TRBJ2-1	TGCGCCAGCAGCCAAGCAGGGGGCTCTGGTAATGAGCAGTTCTTC	CASSQAGGSGNEQFF
-	TRBV28	-	TRBJ1-1	TGTGCCAGCAGTTTATGGGGAAGGACGGGGGTCGAAATAGGAGCTTTCTTT	CASSLWGRTGVEIGAFF
-	TRBV5-4	-	TRBJ1-4	TGTGCCAGCAGCCTTTGGGGGGGTGAAAAACTGTTTTTT	CASSLWGGEKLFF
-	TRBV2	-	TRBJ2-2	TGTGCCAGCTGTCGAGTTGGATCCGGGGAGCTGTTTTTT	CASCRVGSGELFF
-	TRBV28	-	TRBJ1-2	TGTGCCAGCAGTTTGCAGAGGTATGGCTACACCTTC	CASSLQRYGYTF
-	TRBV2	-	TRBJ2-1	TGTGCCAGCAGTGAAATATCCAGGGACAATGAGCAGTTCTTC	CASSEISRDNEQFF
-	TRBV2	-	TRBJ1-4	TGTGCCAGCAGTGAAGGGGAAAAACTGTTTTTT	CASSEGEKLFF
-	TRBV7-8	-	TRBJ2-7	TGTGCCAGCAGCCCCGGACTGAGGGAAGGGGAGCAGTACTTC	CASSPGLREGEQYF
-	TRBV10-2	-	TRBJ2-2	TGCGCCAGCAGTGAGTCCGGAGGGCGGAACACCGGGGAGCTGTTTTTT	CASSESGGRNTGELFF
TRBD2	TRBV7-6	-	TRBJ2-7	TGTGCCAGCAGCGTCTGGGGGGGCGAGCAGTACTTC	CASSVWGGEQYF
TRBD1	TRBV7-2	-	TRBJ2-7	TGTGCCAGCAGCTTATATGGAGGACAGGGAATAACCGAGCAGTACTTC	CASSLYGGQGITEQYF
-	TRBV6-5	-	TRBJ2-1	TGTGCCAGCAGTTACTCCAACAGCTGGAATGAGCAGTTCTTC	CASSYSNSWNEQFF
TRBD1	TRBV7-2	-	TRBJ2-7	TGTGCCAGCAGCTACCGGGACAGGGACCACGAGCAGTACTTC	CASSYRDRDHEQYF
TRBD1	TRBV6-5	-	TRBJ2-7	TGTGCCAGCAGTTGGGACAGTTCCTACGAGCAGTACTTC	CASSWDSSYEQYF
-	TRBV28	-	TRBJ2-5	TGTGCCAGCAGTTCTGGGCAGTCTGAAGAGACCCAGTACTTC	CASSSGQSEETQYF
-	TRBV4-1	few	TRBJ1-5	TGCGCCAGCAGCCAAGAGTGGCGGCTGAGCAATCAGCCCCAGCATTTT	CASSQEWRLSNQPQHF
TRBD1	TRBV19	-	TRBJ1-4	TGTGCCAGTAGTCTCCGGGACAGTCTTCTTGCAACTAATGAAAAACTGTTTTTT	CASSLRDSLLATNEKLFF
TRBD2	TRBV4-2	-	TRBJ2-7	TGTGCCAGCAGCCAAGAACCCCCGCGGTATAGCGGGAGGGAGGCCGAGCAGTACTTC	CASSQEPPRYSGREAEQYF
TRBD2	TRBV13	-	TRBJ2-7	TGTGCCAGCAGCTTCGGACTAGCCTACGAGCAGTACTTC	CASSFGLAYEQYF
TRBD2	TRBV18	-	TRBJ2-2	TGTGCCAGCTCACCTCTAGCGGGCTCGAACACCGGGGAGCTGTTTTTT	CASSPLAGSNTGELFF
-	TRBV6-1	-	TRBJ1-2	TGTGCCAGCACCCGACACAGGAGCTATGGCTACACCTTC	CASTRHRSYGYTF
TRBD2	TRBV10-3	-	TRBJ2-7	TGTGCCATCAGTGAGGCGGGAGTGCAGAGCGAGCAGTACTTC	CAISEAGVQSEQYF
TRBD1	TRBV6-5	-	TRBJ1-2	TGTGCCAGCAGCTTCCTGGACAGGGGGGATGGCTACACCTTC	CASSFLDRGDGYTF
-	TRBV20-1	once	TRBJ1-2	TGCAGTGCTAGCTTGGTCTATGGCTACACCTTC	CSASLVYGYTF
-	TRBV15	-	TRBJ2-5	TGTGCCACCAGCAGCTATAGAGGTGCGGGGGCGAACCAAGAGACCCAGTACTTC	CATSSYRGAGANQETQYF
-	TRBV9	-	TRBJ2-1	TGTGCCAGCAGCGTAGTAGCAAAGTGGGGGTACAATGAGCAGTTCTTC	CASSVVAKWGYNEQFF
-	TRBV28	-	TRBJ1-4	TGTGCCAGCAGTTTAGCAGGGATAGGTAATGAAAAACTGTTTTTT	CASSLAGIGNEKLFF
-	TRBV4-3	-	TRBJ2-1	TGCGCCAGCAGCCTATCTAGCGACTTCCAGTATGAGCAGTTCTTC	CASSLSSDFQYEQFF
-	TRBV21-1	-	TRBJ1-2	TGTGCCAGCAGCAACATTCGACAGGCAAAAGGGTGCTATGGCTACACCTTC	CASSNIRQAKGCYGYTF
-	TRBV7-9	-	TRBJ1-1	TGTGCCAGCAGCCTTACAGAGAAAGCTTTCTTT	CASSLTEKAFF
TRBD2	TRBV19	-	TRBJ2-3	TGTGCCAGTAGTTTTAGCGGGAGGGCCGGAGATACGCAGTATTTT	CASSFSGRAGDTQYF
-	TRBV28	-	TRBJ1-2	TGTGCCAGCAGTATCACAGGGACCTATGGCTACACCTTC	CASSITGTYGYTF
-	TRBV28	-	TRBJ2-7	TGTGCCAGCACCCAGGGCAGAGCCTACGAGCAGTACTTC	CASTQGRAYEQYF
TRBD1	TRBV4-3	once	TRBJ1-1	TGCGCCAGCAGCCTCCAGACAGGGGGTCAAAGTGAAGCTTTCTTT	CASSLQTGGQSEAFF
-	TRBV6-5	once	TRBJ1-5	TGTGCCAGCAGTTATAATGGCCGGCTGGGTCAGCCCCAGCATTTT	CASSYNGRLGQPQHF
-	TRBV27	-	TRBJ2-3	TGTGCCAGCAGTTTGACGCTTGCCGGCACAGATACGCAGTATTTT	CASSLTLAGTDTQYF
TRBD2	TRBV18	-	TRBJ2-1	TGTGCCAGCTCACCACCGCGGACTAGCGGGAGGGCGTTCAATGAGCAGTTCTTC	CASSPPRTSGRAFNEQFF
-	TRBV6-1	-	TRBJ2-7	TGTGCCAGCAGTGAATTTGTGGGAGGAGAGCAGTACTTC	CASSEFVGGEQYF